This TCR beta chain was sequenced during a study of T cell clonality in common variable immunodeficiency. Study-level findings and limits: Common variable immunodeficiency TCR beta sequences reportedly had fewer deletions and N-nucleotide insertions.

This table comes from immunoSEQ multiplex PCR, and its TCRdb copy is limited to in-frame clones, with some not included. The sample shows approximately 60,000 clones, none of them appearing just once. This clone showed up many times. Its antigen is unidentified. From the germline J gene comes the end of the CDR3, since the read stops 3 residues before it. This CDR3 comprises 14 residues. Germline CDR1 and CDR2: SGHDT and YYEEEE. V was cut by 1 base and J by 3 bases, with 10 bases left in between. The chain employs TRBV5-6 and TRBJ2-5; D gene ambiguous. This clonotype was obtained from a person aged 18 to 75 in good health. The specimen was peripheral blood mononuclear cells. Incomplete CDR3 DNA: TGTGCCAGCAGCTTGTCTGACTTTAAAGAGACC. It encodes CASSLSDFKET. In full, the CDR3 reads CASSLSDFKETQYF.